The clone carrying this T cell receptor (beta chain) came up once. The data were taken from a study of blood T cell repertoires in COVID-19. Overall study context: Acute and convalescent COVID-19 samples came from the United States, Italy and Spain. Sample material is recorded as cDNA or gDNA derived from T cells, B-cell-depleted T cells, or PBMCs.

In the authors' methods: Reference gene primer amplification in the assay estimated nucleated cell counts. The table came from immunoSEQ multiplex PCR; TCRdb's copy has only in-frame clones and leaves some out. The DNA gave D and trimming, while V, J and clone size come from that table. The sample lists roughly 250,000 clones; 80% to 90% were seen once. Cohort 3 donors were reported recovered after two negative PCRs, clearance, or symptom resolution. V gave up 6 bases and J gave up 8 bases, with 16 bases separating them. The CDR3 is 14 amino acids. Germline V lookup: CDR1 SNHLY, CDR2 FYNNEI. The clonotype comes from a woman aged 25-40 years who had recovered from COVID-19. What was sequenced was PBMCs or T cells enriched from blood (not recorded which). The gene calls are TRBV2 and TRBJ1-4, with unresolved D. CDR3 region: CASRESGRGEKLFF. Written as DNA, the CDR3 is TGTGCCAGCAGGGAGTCCGGGCGAGGGGAAAAACTGTTTTTT.